The rows below give T cell receptor beta chains drawn from one sample of a study of blood T cell repertoires in COVID-19. The repertoire was sequenced with immunoSEQ multiplex PCR; TCRdb's copy has only in-frame clones and lacks some. The sample gives some 200,000 clones, around 80% of which show up once; roughly 10% is in the top ten. The sample taken for sequencing was peripheral blood. All receptors derive from a woman of 80 years or more with COVID-19, enrolled during active disease. Each CDR3 is given with its conserved first and last residue. The order of the fields is clone size, J gene, V gene, D gene, CDR3 DNA, CDR3 protein. A D gene is named only where the DNA matches it firmly. Only part of the rows carry a size: once, few, many, or a class if the clone is expanded.

- TRBJ1-2 TRBV23-1 - TGCGCCAGCAGTCAGCCCTATGAGCGTACGAACTATGGCTACACCTTC CASSQPYERTNYGYTF
- TRBJ1-2 TRBV27 - TGTGCCAGCAGCCCTCCTCGACAGATCTATGGCTACACCTTC CASSPPRQIYGYTF
once TRBJ1-1 TRBV2 - TGTGCCAGCAGTGCGCAGGGCGGTAACACTGAAGCTTTCTTT CASSAQGGNTEAFF
- TRBJ1-1 TRBV10-3 - TGTGCCATCAGTGAGTTACAGGGTAACACTGAAGCTTTCTTT CAISELQGNTEAFF
- TRBJ1-5 TRBV5-1 TRBD1 TGCGCCAGCAGCTTGGGGGACAGAAATCAGCCCCAGCATTTT CASSLGDRNQPQHF
- TRBJ2-1 TRBV5-1 TRBD2 TGCGCCAGCAGCTTGCCTAGCGGGGGTGGGGAGCAGTTCTTC CASSLPSGGGEQFF
- TRBJ2-7 TRBV19 - TGTGCCAGTAGTCCCAGGACAGCCCTCGGGGCCTACGAGCAGTACTTC CASSPRTALGAYEQYF
- TRBJ2-2 TRBV25-1 - TGTGCCAGCAGTGAGATGGGAGGTTCCAACACCGGGGAGCTGTTTTTT CASSEMGGSNTGELFF
- TRBJ2-7 TRBV7-2 TRBD2 TGTGCCAGCAGCTTAGTCGCGGGGGGCTCCTACGAGCAGTACTTC CASSLVAGGSYEQYF
- TRBJ1-1 TRBV27 TRBD1 TGTGCCAGCAGTGACCCGGGACAGGGAAGTAAAGCTTTCTTT CASSDPGQGSKAFF
- TRBJ1-4 TRBV5-5 - TGTGCCAGCAGCCCTGCAGCGTGGGAAAAACTGTTTTTT CASSPAAWEKLFF
- TRBJ2-3 TRBV14 - TGTGCCAGCAGCCTTCCGGGTCCTAAACAGTATTTT CASSLPGPKQYF
- TRBJ1-2 TRBV28 - TGTGCCAGCAGTCCCTCAATCCCGGGTGCCGCCTATGGCTACACCTTC CASSPSIPGAAYGYTF
- TRBJ1-1 TRBV7-9 - TGTGCCAGCAGCTTCATGCGGGCGGACACTGAAGCTTTCTTT CASSFMRADTEAFF
- TRBJ1-5 TRBV3-1/TRBV3-2 - TGTGCCAGCAGCCAAGCATCCCAGGGCTTCAATCAGCCCCAGCATTTT CASSQASQGFNQPQHF
- TRBJ2-7 TRBV24-1 - TGTGCCACCAGTGATTTAAACAGCTACGAGCAGTACTTC CATSDLNSYEQYF
- TRBJ1-4 TRBV3-1/TRBV3-2 TRBD1 TGTGCCAGCAGCCAAGCGACAGGGTCTAATGAAAAACTGTTTTTT CASSQATGSNEKLFF
- TRBJ2-5 TRBV18 - TGTGCCAGCTCACCGATACAGGGAGAGACCCAGTACTTC CASSPIQGETQYF
- TRBJ2-3 TRBV18 TRBD2 TGTGCCAGCTCACCGGGACTAGCGGCTAGCACAGATACGCAGTATTTT CASSPGLAASTDTQYF
- TRBJ1-1 TRBV18 - TGTGCCAGCTCACCCAAGGACAGTTTGGGAATGAACACTGAAGCTTTCTTT CASSPKDSLGMNTEAFF
once TRBJ2-1 TRBV5-1 TRBD2 TGCGCCAGCAGCTTGCGGGGGGAAGATGAGCAGTTCTTC CASSLRGEDEQFF
- TRBJ1-1 TRBV20-1 - TGCAGTGCTAGAGATCAAGTAGTAGCTTTCTTT CSARDQVVAFF
- TRBJ2-5 TRBV5-1 TRBD2 TGCGCCAGCAGCTACCTAGCGGACCAAGAGACCCAGTACTTC CASSYLADQETQYF